These 17 T cell receptor beta chains were all obtained from the same sample, sequenced in a study of T-cell reconstitution after alpha-beta-depleted transplantation in children. Preparation of the TCRbeta library was carried out with unique molecular identifiers. TCRdb re-derived calls from the PCR reads in MiXCR, one entry per CDR3 protein. Of 700,000 or so distinct CDR3 sequences detected, 13% appear once; the ten largest clones hold 0.79%. The starting material was PBMCs, obtained before TCRalphabeta/CD19-depleted stem cell transplant. Receptor source: a girl aged 2-10 years with congenital amegakaryocytic thrombocytopenia, due to receive a stem cell transplant.

This clonotype showed up just a few times. The rearrangement uses TRBV6-1 and TRBJ1-2; D gene ambiguous. Germline CDR1 is MNHNS and CDR2 is SASEGT. V lost 5 bases and J lost 2, with 18 bases in between. The CDR3 is 16 amino acids. The CDR3 loop reads CASSQAPRRLNYGYTF. Here the CDR3 DNA reads TGTGCCAGCAGTCAGGCCCCTCGGAGGTTAAACTATGGCTACACCTTC.

This clonotype has at least ten counts. The V call is TRBV5-1, the J call TRBJ2-3; D gene ambiguous. The germline V gene has CDR1 SGHRS and CDR2 YFSETQ. This CDR3 spans 14 amino acids. V lost 4 bases, J lost 0 bases, and 9 bases lay in between. CDR3 loop: CASSNAASTDTQYF. In nucleotides, the CDR3 is TGCGCCAGCAGCAATGCGGCGAGCACAGATACGCAGTATTTT.

There are a few counts of this clonotype. V usage is TRBV20-1 and J usage is TRBJ1-4; D may be TRBD1 (6 bases). Germline values: CDR1 DFQATT, CDR2 SNEGSKA (reference sequence). V shed 6 bases and J shed 0 bases, with 23 bases lying between them. This CDR3 contains 18 residues. In DNA form, the CDR3 reads TGCAGTGCCAGCGCTCAGGGGCCCACATTATCAACTAATGAAAAACTGTTTTTT. Translating gives CSASAQGPTLSTNEKLFF.

This clonotype has only one observation. A clone one base away is much larger, so this may be a read error. The V and J genes are TRBV6-1 and TRBJ1-5; possibly TRBD1 for D (6 bases). Trimming took 6 bases from V and 15 from J, leaving 24 bases between them. Germline loops: CDR1 MNHNS, CDR2 SASEGT. This CDR3 contains 14 residues. CDR3 DNA: TGTGCCAGCAGCCAAGAAGCTGGACAGTCGAGGGGGCATTTT. Protein sequence: CASSQEAGQSRGHF.

This clonotype was picked up many times. The chain couples TRBV10-3 to TRBJ2-2; D is unclear. This CDR3 is 15 amino acids long. Trimming left V 4 bases short and J 6 bases short, with 15 bases between. CDR1 is ENHRY and CDR2 is SYGVKD in the germline V gene. CDR3 loop: CAISVEPPDAGELFF. The CDR3 DNA reads as TGTGCCATCAGTGTTGAACCACCCGACGCCGGGGAGCTGTTTTTT.

This clonotype was picked up a small number of times. V gene TRBV5-1 combines with J gene TRBJ2-7, with TRBD2 identical over 14 bases. Per the germline V gene, CDR1 is SGHRS and CDR2 is YFSETQ. The CDR3 totals 17 residues. V lost 0 bases to trimming and J lost 9 bases; unmatched junction nucleotides: 11. The DNA of the CDR3 is TGCGCCAGCAGCTTGGCCGCTTCGGGACTAGCGGGAGCCCCGCAGTACTTC. Amino acid sequence: CASSLAASGLAGAPQYF.

This sequence joins TRBV15 and TRBJ2-4, with D possibly being TRBD1 or TRBD2 (5 bases each). The CDR3 spans 16 residues. V dropped 0 bases and J dropped 0 bases, with 9 bases sitting between them. Germline V gene lookup returns CDR1 LNHNV and CDR2 YYDKDF (reference sequence). The CDR3 DNA reads as TGTGCCACCAGCAGAGATCTCGGGGCAGCCAAAAACATTCAGTACTTC. Amino acids: CATSRDLGAAKNIQYF.

The J gene is TRBJ2-3, the V gene TRBV15, with 11 bases matching TRBD2. Germline values: CDR1 LNHNV, CDR2 YYDKDF (reference sequence). V gave up 3 bases and J gave up 1 base; unmatched junction bases: 3. CDR3 length: 16 amino acids. The CDR3 spells CATSSPGLAGTDTQYF. Here the CDR3 DNA reads TGTGCCACCAGCAGCCCGGGACTAGCGGGCACAGATACGCAGTATTTT. Based on the CDR3 plus reference TRBV15 and TRBJ2-3, the full variable domain is DAMVIQNPRYQVTQFGKPVTLSCSQTLNHNVMYWYQQKSSQAPKLLFHYYDKDFNNEADTPDNFQSRRPNTSFCFLDIRSPGLGDTAMYLCATSSPGLAGTDTQYFGPGTRLTVL.

J is TRBJ2-7 and V is TRBV14; tentatively, D is TRBD1 or TRBD2 (5 bases each). The CDR3 is 16 residues long. Trimming took 0 bases from V and 2 from J, leaving 14 bases between them. Germline CDR1 SGHDN, CDR2 FVKESK. CDR3 bases: TGTGCCAGCAGCCAAGATGGAGGCAGGGATACCTACGAGCAGTACTTC. It translates to CASSQDGGRDTYEQYF.

The sample holds a few counts of this clonotype. This chain uses TRBV9 with TRBJ1-1, with 11 bases fitting TRBD1. The CDR3 sequence is 15 residues long. V was clipped by 4 bases and J by 2 bases; unmatched bases: 4. Looked up from germline, CDR1 is SGDLS and CDR2 is YYNGEE. CDR3 DNA sequence: TGTGCCAGCAGCAAAGGACAGGGGGCCAACACTGAAGCTTTCTTT. It specifies CASSKGQGANTEAFF. Full variable domain (rest looked up from reference TRBV9 and TRBJ1-1): DSGVTQTPKHLITATGQRVTLRCSPRSGDLSVYWYQQSLDQGLQFLIQYYNGEERAKGNILERFSAQQFPDLHSELNLSSLELGDSALYFCASSKGQGANTEAFFGQGTRLTVV.

The sample holds a few counts of this clonotype. The V gene is TRBV13, the J gene TRBJ2-1, with 13 bases fitting TRBD2. Losses at the gene ends were 4 bases for V and 8 bases for J; bases not matched to a gene: 8. CDR3 size: 16 residues. CDR1 and CDR2 (germline): PRHDT, FYEKMQ (reference sequence). The CDR3 DNA reads as TGTGCCAGCAGCTCCTGGACTAGCGGGAGCGAATATGAGCAGTTCTTC. This sequence encodes CASSSWTSGSEYEQFF.

This clonotype was observed at least ten times. The chain links TRBV5-5 to TRBJ1-4; maybe TRBD1 (5 bases). Germline V CDR1 and CDR2: SGHKS, YYEKEE (reference sequence). This CDR3 has 16 residues. Trimming removed 1 base at V and 6 bases at J, with 16 bases between. The CDR3 bases are TGTGCCAGCAGCTTGCGGGGTACAGGAATGGATGAAAAACTGTTTTTT. Translation gives CASSLRGTGMDEKLFF.

This clonotype has ten or more counts. The chain recombines TRBV12-3 or TRBV12-4 with TRBJ2-2; D is unresolved. The CDR3 runs 12 residues. The germline V and J ends were trimmed by 7 bases and 4 bases, with 7 bases remaining between them. CDR3 DNA: TGTGCCAGCACCGCGAGCACCGGGGAGCTGTTTTTT. Translating gives CASTASTGELFF.

This clonotype came up a few times. This chain joins TRBV3-1 and TRBJ1-1, with no clear D. The germline V and J ends were trimmed by 6 bases and 8 bases, with 13 bases remaining between them. CDR1 and CDR2 from the germline V gene are LGHDT and YNNKEL (reference sequence). The CDR3 spans 12 residues. CDR3 sequence (DNA): TGTGCCAGCAGTCCGGACGGGTTGGAAGCTTTCTTT. Translated: CASSPDGLEAFF.

This clonotype has ten or more counts. The genes are TRBV29-1 and TRBJ2-5; D perhaps matches TRBD2 (6 bases). Trimming took 3 bases from V and 3 from J, leaving 11 bases between them. Germline V gives CDR1 SQVTM, CDR2 ANQGSEA. The CDR3 has 13 residues. This CDR3 reads CSVDNGSEETQYF. In nucleotides, the CDR3 is TGCAGCGTTGATAACGGGAGCGAAGAGACCCAGTACTTC.

A few counts support this clonotype. The chain is built from TRBV2 and TRBJ1-2; 7 nucleotides line up with TRBD1. V shed 8 bases and J 2 bases; nucleotides not matched to a gene: 5. Germline V CDR1 and CDR2: SNHLY, FYNNEI. The CDR3 runs to 13 residues. Written as DNA, the CDR3 is TGTGCCAGCGGACAGACAGGGAACTATGGCTACACCTTC. Amino acid sequence: CASGQTGNYGYTF.

This clonotype was seen only once. The CDR3 DNA is TGCGCCAGCAGCCAAGAGGGGGGACTAGCTTACAATGAGCAGTTCTTC. This codes for CASSQEGGLAYNEQFF. This chain connects TRBV4-1 to TRBJ2-1; 9 bases fit TRBD2. Germline V lookup: CDR1 MGHRA, CDR2 YSYEKL. The CDR3 is 16 residues long. With V trimmed by 0 bases and J by 4 bases, 4 bases remained unmatched.